A selection of T cell receptor beta chains follows, all from one sample in a study of PD-1 blockade in classical Hodgkin lymphoma. Clones were sequenced by immunoSEQ multiplex PCR, and TCRdb holds only the in-frame ones, with some missing. The table includes around 30,000 clones, about 72% detected once. This material consisted of peripheral blood mononuclear cells (PBMCs), taken before the fourth cycle of nivolumab. The origin of the receptors is a human donor with classical Hodgkin lymphoma. Each CDR3 is given with its conserved first and last residue. The order of the fields is V gene, clone size, J gene, D gene, CDR3 DNA, CDR3 protein. D genes are given only for firm matches. For some rows the clone size is stated as once, few or many, or as a class when expanded; others skip it.

TRBV4-1	NA	TRBJ2-1	NA	TGCGCCAGCAGCTCAAGAACCGGGACTCCACTAGCTGAGCAGTTCTTC	CASSSRTGTPLAEQFF
TRBV18	NA	TRBJ1-4	NA	TGTGCCAGCTCACCACGAAATCAGCAGGCGGCCGGGGGAGAAAAACTGTTTTTT	CASSPRNQQAAGGEKLFF
TRBV19	NA	TRBJ2-6	NA	TGTGCCAGTAGTATAAATTGGGGTAGGGACGGCCGGACTTCTGGGGCCAACGTCCTGACTTTC	CASSINWGRDGRTSGANVLTF
TRBV6-5	NA	TRBJ1-1	TRBD1	TGTGCCAGCAGTTACCGCTCAAGGGGGCCGAACACTGAAGCTTTCTTT	CASSYRSRGPNTEAFF
TRBV19	few	TRBJ1-1	NA	TGTGCCAGTAGTACGGGACTACGGACTGAAGCTTTCTTT	CASSTGLRTEAFF
TRBV28	NA	TRBJ1-4	TRBD1	TGTGCCAGCAGCGTACTGGGACAGGGGAATGAAAAACTGTTTTTT	CASSVLGQGNEKLFF
TRBV6-5	NA	TRBJ2-2	NA	TGTGCCAGCAGTTACTCGTTAGGGGGGAACACCGGGGAGCTGTTTTTT	CASSYSLGGNTGELFF
TRBV5-1	NA	TRBJ1-1	TRBD1	TGCGCCAGCAGCCTCGAACAGGGGATCGCTGAAGCTTTCTTT	CASSLEQGIAEAFF
TRBV19	NA	TRBJ2-7	TRBD2	TGTGCCAGTAGTATAGATCTGGGACTAGCGTCCTACGAGCAGTACTTC	CASSIDLGLASYEQYF
TRBV5-1	NA	TRBJ1-1	NA	TGCGCCAGCAGCTTCGCAGGGGCCGGCCTTATGAACACTGAAGCTTTCTTT	CASSFAGAGLMNTEAFF
TRBV19	NA	TRBJ2-1	NA	TGTGCCAGTACGTGGGTGGGGGGTGACAATGAGCAGTTCTTC	CASTWVGGDNEQFF
TRBV29-1	NA	TRBJ2-7	TRBD1	TGCAGCGTTGAAGATACCCCCGGGGGACAGGTGAACTACGAGCAGTACTTC	CSVEDTPGGQVNYEQYF
TRBV19	NA	TRBJ1-5	NA	TGTGCCAGTAGTCCCACTGGGGTCCGGGACACGACTATAGGGCCCCAGCATTTT	CASSPTGVRDTTIGPQHF
TRBV9	NA	TRBJ2-1	TRBD2	TGTGCCAGCAGCGTAGTCACTAGCGGTTACAATGAGCAGTTCTTC	CASSVVTSGYNEQFF
TRBV9	NA	TRBJ2-1	TRBD2	TGTGCCAGCAGCGTGGGGGCAAGGACTAGCGGTCATGAGCAGTTCTTC	CASSVGARTSGHEQFF
TRBV15	NA	TRBJ2-1	NA	TGTGCCACCAGCAGAGACGAGGAAACCTACAATGAGCAGTTCTTC	CATSRDEETYNEQFF
TRBV5-4	NA	TRBJ2-1	TRBD2	TGTGCCAGCAGCTTGCCGGGACTAGCGGGAGATTTTTCCTACAATGAGCAGTTCTTC	CASSLPGLAGDFSYNEQFF
TRBV9	NA	TRBJ1-2	NA	TGTGCCAGCAGCGAGGGACATTCCCGCCCTACCTATGGCTACACCTTC	CASSEGHSRPTYGYTF
TRBV7-2	NA	TRBJ2-2	NA	TGTGCCAGCAGCTTAGTGTCGAACACCGGGGAGCTGTTTTTT	CASSLVSNTGELFF